This T cell receptor (beta chain) was sequenced for a study of blood T cell repertoires in COVID-19. Authors' processing steps: Reference gene primers were amplified, and this amplification served to estimate nucleated cell counts. Here immunoSEQ multiplex PCR was the method, and the copy in TCRdb shows in-frame clones only, minus some. V, J and clone size are those of that table, while D and trimming were read from the DNA. The sample yields 68,000 or so clones, roughly 84% seen once. The germline V gene encodes CDR1 SSHAT and CDR2 FNYEAQ (reference sequence). V lost 1 base and J lost 5, with 8 bases in between. There are 13 residues in the CDR3.

The sequencing input was peripheral blood. The receptor was derived from a man between 65 and 85 years old with active or convalescent COVID-19. This chain uses TRBV7-7 with TRBJ1-1; D unclear. CDR3 amino acids: CASSLEPQTEAFF. The CDR3 DNA sequence: TGTGCCAGCAGCTTAGAGCCACAGACTGAAGCTTTCTTT.